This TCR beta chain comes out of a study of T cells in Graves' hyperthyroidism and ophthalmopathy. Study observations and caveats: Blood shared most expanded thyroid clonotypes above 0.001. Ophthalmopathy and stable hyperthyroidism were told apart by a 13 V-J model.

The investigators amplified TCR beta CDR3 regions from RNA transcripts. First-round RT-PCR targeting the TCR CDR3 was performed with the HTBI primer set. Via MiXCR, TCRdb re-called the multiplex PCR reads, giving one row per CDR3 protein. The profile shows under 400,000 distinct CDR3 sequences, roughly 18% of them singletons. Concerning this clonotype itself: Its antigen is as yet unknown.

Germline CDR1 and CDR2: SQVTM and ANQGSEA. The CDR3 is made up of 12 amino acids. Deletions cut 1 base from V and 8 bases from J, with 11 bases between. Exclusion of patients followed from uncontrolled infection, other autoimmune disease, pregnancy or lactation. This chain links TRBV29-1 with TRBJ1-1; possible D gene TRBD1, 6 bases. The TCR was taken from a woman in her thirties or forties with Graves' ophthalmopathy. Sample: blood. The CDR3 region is CSVEGTDPEAFF. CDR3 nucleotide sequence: TGCAGCGTTGAAGGGACAGATCCCGAAGCTTTCTTT.